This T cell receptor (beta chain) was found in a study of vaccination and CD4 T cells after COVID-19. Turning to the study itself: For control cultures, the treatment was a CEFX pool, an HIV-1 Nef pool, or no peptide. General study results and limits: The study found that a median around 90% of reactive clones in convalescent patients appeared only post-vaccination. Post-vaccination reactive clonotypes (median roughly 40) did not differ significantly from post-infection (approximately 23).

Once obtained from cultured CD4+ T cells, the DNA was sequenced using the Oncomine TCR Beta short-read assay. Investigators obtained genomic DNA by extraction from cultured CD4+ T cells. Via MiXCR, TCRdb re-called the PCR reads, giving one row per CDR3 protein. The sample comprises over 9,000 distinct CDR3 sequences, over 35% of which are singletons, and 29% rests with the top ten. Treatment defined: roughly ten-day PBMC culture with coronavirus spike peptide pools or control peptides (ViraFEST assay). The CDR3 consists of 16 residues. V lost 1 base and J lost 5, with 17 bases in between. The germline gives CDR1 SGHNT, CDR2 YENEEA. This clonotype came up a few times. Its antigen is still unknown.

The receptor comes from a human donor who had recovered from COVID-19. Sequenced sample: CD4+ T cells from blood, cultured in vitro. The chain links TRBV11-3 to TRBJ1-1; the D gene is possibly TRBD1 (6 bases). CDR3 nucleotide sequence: TGTGCCAGCAGCTTAGCAGGGTGGGGGCGTGTTACTGAAGCTTTCTTT. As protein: CASSLAGWGRVTEAFF. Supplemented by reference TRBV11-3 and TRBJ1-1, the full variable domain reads EAGVVQSPRYKIIEKKQPVAFWCNPISGHNTLYWYLQNLGQGPELLIRYENEEAVDDSQLPKDRFSAERLKGVDSTLKIQPAELGDSAVYLCASSLAGWGRVTEAFFGQGTRLTVV.